Below are 7 T cell receptor beta chains sequenced from a single sample in a study of naive and memory T cell subsets. Both TRBC1 and TRBC2 were covered by a beta constant-region primer of two equimolar oligonucleotides. Four rounds of PCR amplified the ligated cDNA using nested alpha and beta constant-region primers plus SP2. Using its own MiXCR run on the UMI-ligation and nested PCR reads, TCRdb lists one record per CDR3 protein. The profile shows about 120,000 distinct CDR3 sequences, around 35% of them singletons. Source material: central memory CD4+ T cells from blood. Every receptor here comes from a human donor in good health.

This chain joins TRBV12-3 or TRBV12-4 and TRBJ1-1, with no clear D. The CDR3 spans 12 residues. The V gene lost 5 bases and the J gene lost 11 bases, with 15 bases spanning the gap. CDR3 DNA sequence: TGTGCCAGCAGTAGAGCAAGTTCCTCTGCTTTCTTT. Amino acid sequence: CASSRASSSAFF.

The CDR3 reads CASSSRDREETQYF. The CDR3, as DNA: TGTGCCAGCAGTTCGAGGGACAGGGAAGAGACCCAGTACTTC. This chain links TRBV28 with TRBJ2-5; 9 bases align to TRBD1. With V trimmed by 4 bases and J by 3 bases, 3 bases remained unmatched. The germline V gene has CDR1 MDHEN and CDR2 SYDVKM. The CDR3 is 14 amino acids.

The V and J genes are TRBV27 and TRBJ2-7, with TRBD2 identical over 13 bases. The CDR3 runs to 15 residues. V dropped 6 bases and J dropped 2; count of bases not matched to a gene: 4. Germline lookup yields CDR1 MNHEY and CDR2 SMNVEV (reference sequence). The DNA for the CDR3 is TGTGCCAGCAGCCCGGGACTAGCGGGACCCTACGAGCAGTACTTC. It encodes CASSPGLAGPYEQYF.

This clonotype was observed at least ten times. The V call is TRBV12-3 or TRBV12-4, the J call TRBJ2-3; 7 bases align to TRBD2. V dropped 6 bases and J dropped 2; count of bases not matched to a gene: 8. The CDR3 runs 15 residues. CDR3 nucleotides: TGTGCCAGCAGCCGCCTAGCGGACAACACAGATACGCAGTATTTT. This translates into CASSRLADNTDTQYF.

The chain links TRBV11-2 to TRBJ2-3; 9 nucleotides line up with TRBD2. Per the germline V gene, CDR1 is SGHAT and CDR2 is FQNNGV. This CDR3 is built from 16 residues. V gave up 1 base and J gave up 6 bases; unmatched junction bases: 8. CDR3 loop: CASSLGGVAGVDTQYF. CDR3 DNA: TGTGCCAGCAGCTTAGGAGGTGTAGCGGGAGTCGATACGCAGTATTTT.

This chain connects TRBV5-1 to TRBJ2-7; 7 bases fit TRBD1. CDR1 is SGHRS, CDR2 YFSETQ, per germline. There are 15 residues in the CDR3. The junction had 9 bases not matched to a gene; V was cut back by 3 bases and J by 3 bases. CDR3 sequence reads: CASSSGQAQVYEQYF. The CDR3 DNA sequence: TGCGCCAGCAGCTCCGGACAGGCCCAGGTCTACGAGCAGTACTTC.

The gene calls are TRBV5-1 and TRBJ1-2; 7 bases are a match to TRBD1. Germline V gene data show CDR1 as SGHRS and CDR2 as YFSETQ. Trimming at V came to 1 base and at J to 8 bases, leaving 8 bases not matched to a gene. The CDR3 spans 14 residues. CDR3 coding DNA: TGCGCCAGCAGCTTGACAGGGGATACGAGAGGCTACACCTTC. It is translated as CASSLTGDTRGYTF.